This is a list of T cell receptor beta chains from one sample in a study of T cells in Graves' hyperthyroidism and ophthalmopathy. TCRdb re-derived calls from the multiplex PCR reads in MiXCR, one entry per CDR3 protein. In the table there are around 280,000 distinct CDR3 sequences, about 14% of which are singletons. Material for sequencing was blood. These TCRs come from a woman aged 30 to 39 with Graves' hyperthyroidism that later progressed to Graves' ophthalmopathy. The CDR3 runs from the conserved cysteine through the conserved F or W.

J: TRBJ1-1; V: TRBV27; CDR3: CASSLIAGNTEAFF
J: TRBJ2-3; V: TRBV24-1; CDR3: CATSPGTGGINQDTQYF
J: TRBJ2-3; V: TRBV20-1; CDR3: CSALQGGYTDTQYF
J: TRBJ2-7; V: TRBV6-2/TRBV6-3; CDR3: CASSRRTSGTSNEQYF
J: TRBJ2-1; V: TRBV4-1; CDR3: CASSPLVAGDNEQFF
J: TRBJ2-3; V: TRBV3-1; CDR3: CASSQAPRGNTDTQYF
J: TRBJ2-5; V: TRBV27; CDR3: CASSFRGTAGGETQYF
J: TRBJ2-1; V: TRBV19; CDR3: CASSIKGTSLSAEQFF
J: TRBJ2-5; V: TRBV4-1; CDR3: CASSQVDGDTQYF
J: TRBJ2-3; V: TRBV6-2/TRBV6-3; CDR3: CASSYLAGNTQYF
J: TRBJ2-3; V: TRBV20-1; CDR3: CSARTSIGSDTQYF
J: TRBJ1-5; V: TRBV6-2/TRBV6-3; CDR3: CASSPTAAMRQPQHF
J: TRBJ2-1; V: TRBV11-2; CDR3: CASSTSGSRYNEQFF
J: TRBJ1-1; V: TRBV24-1; CDR3: CATSDLGSTEAFF
J: TRBJ1-5; V: TRBV6-5; CDR3: CASSYSDPRGSQHF
J: TRBJ1-6; V: TRBV5-1; CDR3: CASSQGAHNSPLHF
J: TRBJ2-5; V: TRBV18; CDR3: CASSPNSGRPQETQYF
J: TRBJ2-6; V: TRBV28; CDR3: CASLIRGTASGANVLTF
J: TRBJ2-7; V: TRBV5-6; CDR3: CASSLVYVTGEQYF
J: TRBJ2-2; V: TRBV19; CDR3: CASKDRANTGELFF
J: TRBJ2-3; V: TRBV10-3; CDR3: CAITPEGQGWADTQYF
J: TRBJ1-1; V: TRBV4-1; CDR3: CASGLHPSIHGGGTEAFF
J: TRBJ2-7; V: TRBV29-1; CDR3: CSVTFGQGGSYEQYF
J: TRBJ2-7; V: TRBV7-2; CDR3: CASSVGYGGVVYEQYF
J: TRBJ2-6; V: TRBV9; CDR3: CASSETSGFSSGANVLTF
J: TRBJ2-3; V: TRBV3-1; CDR3: CASSQVVDTQYF
J: TRBJ2-7; V: TRBV12-3/TRBV12-4; CDR3: CASTLGGQGGEEQYF
J: TRBJ1-4; V: TRBV19; CDR3: CASSIFGQGNEKLFF
J: TRBJ2-7; V: TRBV29-1; CDR3: CSVFTYEQYF
J: TRBJ2-7; V: TRBV7-8; CDR3: CASSLETGEYYEQYF
J: TRBJ2-7; V: TRBV27; CDR3: CASSLSSGGVIEQYF
J: TRBJ2-1; V: TRBV7-9; CDR3: CASSLGTSGRPDNEQFF
J: TRBJ2-1; V: TRBV6-2/TRBV6-3; CDR3: CASIGPSGTSGHNEQFF
J: TRBJ2-1; V: TRBV10-3; CDR3: CAISEKGNEQFF
J: TRBJ1-1; V: TRBV29-1; CDR3: CSVEPNTEAFF
J: TRBJ1-6; V: TRBV28; CDR3: CASRRRTGRLDSPLHF
J: TRBJ2-5; V: TRBV12-5; CDR3: CASGFDRGETQYF
J: TRBJ1-2; V: TRBV7-9; CDR3: CASSLGDYGYTF
J: TRBJ2-1; V: TRBV6-5; CDR3: CASSYSASGLYNEQFF
J: TRBJ2-1; V: TRBV28; CDR3: CASHRGTDSYNEQFF
J: TRBJ2-7; V: TRBV19; CDR3: CASSWTSDSYEQYF
J: TRBJ2-3; V: TRBV3-2; CDR3: CASSQVALAGGRHDTLSTDTQYF
J: TRBJ2-1; V: TRBV11-2; CDR3: CASSLGVYGNIEQFF
J: TRBJ2-1; V: TRBV5-5; CDR3: CASSPGAPGLDEQFF
J: TRBJ1-3; V: TRBV6-2/TRBV6-3; CDR3: CASSYLWAPGNGNTIYF
J: TRBJ2-7; V: TRBV5-1; CDR3: CASSLGSGLATYEQYF
J: TRBJ2-3; V: TRBV7-7; CDR3: CASSQAGGGTDTQYF
J: TRBJ2-1; V: TRBV2; CDR3: CASLKRRDSYNEQFF
J: TRBJ1-2; V: TRBV28; CDR3: CATGQANYGYTF
J: TRBJ1-1; V: TRBV7-2; CDR3: CASSLNPPRVNTEAFF